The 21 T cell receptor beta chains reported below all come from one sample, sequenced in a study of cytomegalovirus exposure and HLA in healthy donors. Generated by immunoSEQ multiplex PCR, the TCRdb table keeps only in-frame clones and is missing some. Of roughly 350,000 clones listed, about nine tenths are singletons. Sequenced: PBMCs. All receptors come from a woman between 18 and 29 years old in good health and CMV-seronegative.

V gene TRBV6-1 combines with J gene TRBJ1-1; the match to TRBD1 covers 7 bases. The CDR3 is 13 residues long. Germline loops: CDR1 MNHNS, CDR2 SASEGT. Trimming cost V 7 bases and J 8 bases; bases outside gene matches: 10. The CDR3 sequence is CASNTGTDYEAFF. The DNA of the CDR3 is TGTGCCAGCAATACCGGGACAGACTACGAAGCTTTCTTT.

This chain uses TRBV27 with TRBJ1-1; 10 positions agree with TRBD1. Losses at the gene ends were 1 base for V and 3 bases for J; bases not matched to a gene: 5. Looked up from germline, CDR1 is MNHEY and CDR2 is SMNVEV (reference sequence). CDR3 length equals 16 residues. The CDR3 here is CASSLYPGTGDTEAFF. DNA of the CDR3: TGTGCCAGCAGTTTATACCCAGGGACAGGGGACACTGAAGCTTTCTTT.

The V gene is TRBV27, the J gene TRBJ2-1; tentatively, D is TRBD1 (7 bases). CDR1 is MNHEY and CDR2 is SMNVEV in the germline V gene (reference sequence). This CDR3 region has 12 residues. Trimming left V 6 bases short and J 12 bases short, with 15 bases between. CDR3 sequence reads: CASRPIQGGQFF. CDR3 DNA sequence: TGTGCCAGCAGACCCATCCAGGGGGGGCAGTTCTTC.

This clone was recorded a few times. The CDR3 nucleotides read TGTGCCAGCAGTCCCGGGGGAGCGGGAGGGTGGTCCTACAATGAGCAGTTCTTC. This translates into CASSPGGAGGWSYNEQFF. The rearrangement links TRBV27 to TRBJ2-1; 10 bases agree with TRBD2. The trim removed 5 bases at V and 1 base at J, leaving 11 bases unmatched. Germline values: CDR1 MNHEY, CDR2 SMNVEV (reference sequence). The length of the CDR3 is 18 residues.

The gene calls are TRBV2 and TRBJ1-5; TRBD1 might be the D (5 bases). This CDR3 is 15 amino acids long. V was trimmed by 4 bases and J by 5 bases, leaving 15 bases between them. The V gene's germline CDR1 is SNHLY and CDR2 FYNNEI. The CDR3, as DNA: TGTGCCAGCAGTGGGGGCAGGGCCGGAGATCAGCCCCAGCATTTT. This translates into CASSGGRAGDQPQHF.

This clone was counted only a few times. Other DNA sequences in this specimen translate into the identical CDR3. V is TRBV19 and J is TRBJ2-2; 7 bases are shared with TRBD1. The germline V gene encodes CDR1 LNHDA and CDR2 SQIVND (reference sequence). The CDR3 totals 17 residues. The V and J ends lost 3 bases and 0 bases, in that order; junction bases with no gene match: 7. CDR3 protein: CASSIPRTGTNTGELFF. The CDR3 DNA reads TGTGCCAGTAGTATTCCCCGGACAGGAACGAACACCGGGGAGCTGTTTTTT.

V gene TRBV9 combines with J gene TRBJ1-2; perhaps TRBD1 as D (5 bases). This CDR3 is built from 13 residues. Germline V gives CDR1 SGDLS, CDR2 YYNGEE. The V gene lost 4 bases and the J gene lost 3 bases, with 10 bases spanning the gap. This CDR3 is CASSPGLHYGYTF. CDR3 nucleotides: TGTGCCAGCAGCCCAGGGCTACACTATGGCTACACCTTC.

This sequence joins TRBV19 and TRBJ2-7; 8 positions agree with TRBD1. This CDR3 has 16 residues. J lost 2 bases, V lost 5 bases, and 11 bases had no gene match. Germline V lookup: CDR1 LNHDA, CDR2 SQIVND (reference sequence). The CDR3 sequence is CASSHPGQGGAYEQYF. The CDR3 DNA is TGTGCCAGTAGTCATCCCGGACAGGGTGGGGCCTACGAGCAGTACTTC.

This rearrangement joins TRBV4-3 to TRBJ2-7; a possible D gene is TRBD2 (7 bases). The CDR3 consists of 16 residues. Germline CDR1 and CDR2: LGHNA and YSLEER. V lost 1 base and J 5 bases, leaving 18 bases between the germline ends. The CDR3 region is CASSQGSRGAFDEQYF. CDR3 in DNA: TGCGCCAGCAGCCAAGGCTCCCGGGGGGCTTTCGACGAGCAGTACTTC.

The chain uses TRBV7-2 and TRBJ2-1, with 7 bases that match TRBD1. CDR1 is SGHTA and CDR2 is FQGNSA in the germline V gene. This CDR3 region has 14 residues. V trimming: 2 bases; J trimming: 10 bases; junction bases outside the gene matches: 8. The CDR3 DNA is TGTGCCAGCAGCTTAACGACAGGGTTGGGAGAGCAGTTCTTC. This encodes CASSLTTGLGEQFF.

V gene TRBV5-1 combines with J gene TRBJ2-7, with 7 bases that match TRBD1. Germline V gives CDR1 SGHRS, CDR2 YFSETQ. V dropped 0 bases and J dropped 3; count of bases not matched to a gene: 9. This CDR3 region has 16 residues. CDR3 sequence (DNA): TGCGCCAGCAGCTTGGCCCACGACAGGGCTGGCTACGAGCAGTACTTC. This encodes CASSLAHDRAGYEQYF.

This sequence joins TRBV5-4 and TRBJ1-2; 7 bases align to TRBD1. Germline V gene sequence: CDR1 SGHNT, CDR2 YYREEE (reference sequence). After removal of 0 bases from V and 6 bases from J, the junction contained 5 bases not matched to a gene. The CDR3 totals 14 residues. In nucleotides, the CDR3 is TGTGCCAGCAGCTTGGAGGGGACAGCTGATGGCTACACCTTC. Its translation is CASSLEGTADGYTF.

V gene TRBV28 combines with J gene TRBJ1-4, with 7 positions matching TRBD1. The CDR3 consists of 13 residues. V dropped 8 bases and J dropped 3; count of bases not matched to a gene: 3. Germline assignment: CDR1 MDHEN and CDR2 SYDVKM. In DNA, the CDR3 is TGTGCCAGCTTGGGACAGCCTAATGAAAAACTGTTTTTT. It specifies CASLGQPNEKLFF.

Written as DNA, the CDR3 is TGTGCCAGCAGGACAGGGGGCACTGAAGCTTTCTTT. Its translation is CASRTGGTEAFF. V is TRBV9 and J is TRBJ1-1; 9 bases map to TRBD1. The CDR3 consists of 12 residues. CDR1 is SGDLS, CDR2 YYNGEE, per germline. The ends lost 5 bases at V and 4 bases at J; junction bases unmatched: 0.

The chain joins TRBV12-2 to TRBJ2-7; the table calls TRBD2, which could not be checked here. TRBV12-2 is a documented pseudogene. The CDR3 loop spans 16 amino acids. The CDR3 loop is CASRLDPPEAGYEQYF. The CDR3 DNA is TGTGCAAGTCGCTTAGACCCCCCCGAGGCGGGATACGAGCAGTACTTC.

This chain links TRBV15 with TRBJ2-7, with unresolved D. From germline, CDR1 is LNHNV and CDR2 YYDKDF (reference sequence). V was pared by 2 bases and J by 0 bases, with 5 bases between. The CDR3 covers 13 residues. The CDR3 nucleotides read TGTGCCACCAGCAGACAGGTCTCCTACGAGCAGTACTTC. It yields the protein CATSRQVSYEQYF. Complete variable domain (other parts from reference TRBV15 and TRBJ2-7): DAMVIQNPRYQVTQFGKPVTLSCSQTLNHNVMYWYQQKSSQAPKLLFHYYDKDFNNEADTPDNFQSRRPNTSFCFLDIRSPGLGDTAMYLCATSRQVSYEQYFGPGTRLTVT.

The CDR3 nucleotides read TGTGCCAGCAGCACCGGACTAGCGGGAGAGGAGCAGTTCTTC. Residues: CASSTGLAGEEQFF. The V and J genes are TRBV11-2 and TRBJ2-1; 13 bases are a match to TRBD2. V shed 5 bases and J 10 bases; nucleotides not matched to a gene: 5. This CDR3 is 14 amino acids long. The germline V gene has CDR1 SGHAT and CDR2 FQNNGV. Complete variable domain (other parts from reference TRBV11-2 and TRBJ2-1): EAGVAQSPRYKIIEKRQSVAFWCNPISGHATLYWYQQILGQGPKLLIQFQNNGVVDDSQLPKDRFSAERLKGVDSTLKIQPAKLEDSAVYLCASSTGLAGEEQFFGPGTRLTVL.

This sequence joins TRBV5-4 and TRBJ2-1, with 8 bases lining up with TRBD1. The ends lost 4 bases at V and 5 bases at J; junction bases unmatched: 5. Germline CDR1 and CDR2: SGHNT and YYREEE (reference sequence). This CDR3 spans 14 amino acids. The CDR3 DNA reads TGTGCCAGCAGCCCCCCGGACAGGGACAATGAGCAGTTCTTC. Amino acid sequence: CASSPPDRDNEQFF.

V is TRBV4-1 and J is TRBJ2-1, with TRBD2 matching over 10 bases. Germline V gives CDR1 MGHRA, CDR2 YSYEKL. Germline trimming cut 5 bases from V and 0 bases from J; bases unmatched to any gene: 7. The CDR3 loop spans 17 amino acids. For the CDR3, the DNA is TGCGCCAGCAGCAAATACTCTAGCGGGAGCTCCTACAATGAGCAGTTCTTC. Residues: CASSKYSSGSSYNEQFF.

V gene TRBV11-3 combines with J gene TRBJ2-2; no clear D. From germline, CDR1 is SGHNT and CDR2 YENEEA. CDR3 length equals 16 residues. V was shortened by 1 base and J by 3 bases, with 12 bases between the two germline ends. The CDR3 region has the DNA TGTGCCAGCAGCTTAGGTTTTGGCCTGGACACCGGGGAGCTGTTTTTT. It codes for CASSLGFGLDTGELFF.

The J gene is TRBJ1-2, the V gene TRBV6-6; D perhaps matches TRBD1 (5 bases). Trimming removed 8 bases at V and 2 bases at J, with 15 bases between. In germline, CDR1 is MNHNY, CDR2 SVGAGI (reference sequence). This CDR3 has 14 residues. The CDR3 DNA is TGTGCCAGCTCGATGTCAGGGATAAACTATGGCTACACCTTC. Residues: CASSMSGINYGYTF.